The 11 T cell receptor beta chains below all came from one sample that was sequenced in a study of shared clonotypes between healthy human individuals. Using immunoSEQ multiplex PCR, the repertoire was profiled, and TCRdb retains in-frame clones only, with some absent. The sample has around 2,000,000 clones, about 92% seen once. Terminally differentiated effector memory CD45RA+ cells were left out of the naive CD8 fraction, which was CD45RO-negative and positively selected for CCR7. Sequenced sample: naive CD8+ T cells from PBMCs. The source of these receptors is a man between 18 and 35 years old in good health. Some clones in this sample may be carry-over from other donors' samples.

J is TRBJ2-5 and V is TRBV15, with 8 bases identical to TRBD2. CDR3 length equals 17 residues. The V gene end was trimmed by 0 bases and the J gene end by 3 bases; junction bases not matched to a gene: 9. The germline V gene has CDR1 LNHNV and CDR2 YYDKDF (reference sequence). The CDR3 bases are TGTGCCACCAGCAGAGATGAGACTAGCGATCCAAAAGAGACCCAGTACTTC. As protein: CATSRDETSDPKETQYF. Based on the CDR3 plus reference TRBV15 and TRBJ2-5, the full variable domain is DAMVIQNPRYQVTQFGKPVTLSCSQTLNHNVMYWYQQKSSQAPKLLFHYYDKDFNNEADTPDNFQSRRPNTSFCFLDIRSPGLGDTAMYLCATSRDETSDPKETQYFGPGTRLLVL.

J is TRBJ2-7 and V is TRBV28; D unresolved. With 6 bases removed from V and 6 bases from J, the gap between germline ends came to 9 bases. Germline CDR1 and CDR2: MDHEN and SYDVKM. The CDR3 contains 11 residues. The CDR3 sequence is CASRDVFEQYF. CDR3 nucleotides: TGTGCCAGCAGGGATGTATTCGAGCAGTACTTC.

This chain joins TRBV28 and TRBJ1-1; no reliable D call. CDR1 and CDR2 from the germline V gene are MDHEN and SYDVKM. The CDR3 length is 17 residues. V gave up 5 bases and J gave up 4 bases, with 23 bases separating them. CDR3 sequence reads: CASSPPPVYLFGTEAFF. DNA of the CDR3: TGTGCCAGCAGTCCACCCCCGGTTTATCTATTCGGCACTGAAGCTTTCTTT.

The chain joins TRBV6-6 to TRBJ2-1; a weak D match, TRBD2 (5 bases). The germline V gene has CDR1 MNHNY and CDR2 SVGAGI (reference sequence). The CDR3 spans 16 residues. V lost 5 bases and J lost 0, with 14 bases in between. The DNA for the CDR3 is TGTGCCAGCAGTCTCGACTATCCGAGCTCCTACAATGAGCAGTTCTTC. Its protein product is CASSLDYPSSYNEQFF.

V is TRBV30 and J is TRBJ2-3; the match to TRBD1 covers 7 bases. The germline V gene has CDR1 GTSNPN and CDR2 SVGIG (reference sequence). This CDR3 spans 15 amino acids. With V trimmed by 0 bases and J by 6 bases, 9 bases remained unmatched. DNA of the CDR3: TGTGCCTGGAGTGTACCCCGCACAGGGGCGGATACGCAGTATTTT. This translates into CAWSVPRTGADTQYF.

The table lists this clone with a few counts. Other nucleotide sequences in the sample specify the same CDR3. The chain employs TRBV5-4 and TRBJ1-1; the D is unclear. The V gene lost 0 bases and the J gene lost 7 bases, with 4 bases spanning the gap. CDR3 length: 11 residues. CDR1 is SGHNT, CDR2 YYREEE, per germline (reference sequence). The CDR3 coding sequence is TGTGCCAGCAGCTTGGGAGGTGAAGCTTTCTTT. This encodes CASSLGGEAFF.

V usage is TRBV10-3 and J usage is TRBJ2-3; either TRBD1 or TRBD2 may fit D (5 bases each). The CDR3 is 17 residues long. V shed 10 bases and J shed 3 bases, with 26 bases lying between them. Germline V gene sequence: CDR1 ENHRY, CDR2 SYGVKD. The chain's CDR3 is CATLGVRGEPRTDTQYF. CDR3 nucleotide sequence: TGTGCCACCTTGGGGGTACGAGGGGAACCTCGTACAGATACGCAGTATTTT.

The table lists this clone with a count of one. The genes are TRBV28 and TRBJ2-7; D might be TRBD1 (5 bases). Germline-derived CDR1 and CDR2 are MDHEN and SYDVKM. The V gene lost 3 bases and the J gene lost 2 bases, with 17 bases spanning the gap. The CDR3 loop spans 16 amino acids. The CDR3 protein is CASSFPPQTVPYEQYF. Written as DNA, the CDR3 is TGTGCCAGCAGTTTCCCCCCACAGACAGTCCCCTACGAGCAGTACTTC.

The J gene is TRBJ2-3, the V gene TRBV5-1; 12 positions agree with TRBD2. Trimming cost V 4 bases and J 2 bases; bases outside gene matches: 11. Germline CDR1 SGHRS, CDR2 YFSETQ. The CDR3 has 18 amino acids. CDR3 DNA sequence: TGCGCCAGCAGCCCGGAGGGGCTAGCGGGAGGGTTCACAGATACGCAGTATTTT. Amino acids: CASSPEGLAGGFTDTQYF. The variable domain in full, with the rest retrieved from reference TRBV5-1 and TRBJ2-3, is KAGVTQTPRYLIKTRGQQVTLSCSPISGHRSVSWYQQTPGQGLQFLFEYFSETQRNKGNFPGRFSGRQFSNSRSEMNVSTLELGDSALYLCASSPEGLAGGFTDTQYFGPGTRLTVL.

The chain uses TRBV28 and TRBJ2-7; unclear D gene. From germline, CDR1 is MDHEN and CDR2 SYDVKM. Trimming took 5 bases from V and 3 from J, leaving 11 bases between them. The CDR3 extends over 13 amino acids. The CDR3 DNA follows: TGTGCCAGCAGTAGGCCGTTTGACTACGAGCAGTACTTC. Its translation: CASSRPFDYEQYF.

The chain joins TRBV10-3 to TRBJ2-4; possibly TRBD2 for D (6 bases). CDR1 and CDR2 (germline): ENHRY, SYGVKD. With 0 bases removed from V and 0 bases from J, the gap between germline ends came to 9 bases. The CDR3 is made up of 16 amino acids. This CDR3 is CAISESGGLAKNIQYF. CDR3 nucleotide sequence: TGTGCCATCAGTGAGTCCGGGGGATTAGCCAAAAACATTCAGTACTTC.